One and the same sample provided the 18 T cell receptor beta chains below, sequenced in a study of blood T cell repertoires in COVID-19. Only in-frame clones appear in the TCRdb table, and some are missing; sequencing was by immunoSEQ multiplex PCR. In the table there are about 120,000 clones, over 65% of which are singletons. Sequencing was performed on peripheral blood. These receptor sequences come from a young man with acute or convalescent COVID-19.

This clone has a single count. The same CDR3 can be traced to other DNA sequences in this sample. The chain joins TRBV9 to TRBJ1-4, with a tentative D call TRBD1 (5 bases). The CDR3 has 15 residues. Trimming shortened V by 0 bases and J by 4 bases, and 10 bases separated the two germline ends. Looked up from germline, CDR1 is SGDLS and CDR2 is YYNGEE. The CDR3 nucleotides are TGTGCCAGCAGCGTAGCTACAGGTGTTAATGAAAAACTGTTTTTT. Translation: CASSVATGVNEKLFF.

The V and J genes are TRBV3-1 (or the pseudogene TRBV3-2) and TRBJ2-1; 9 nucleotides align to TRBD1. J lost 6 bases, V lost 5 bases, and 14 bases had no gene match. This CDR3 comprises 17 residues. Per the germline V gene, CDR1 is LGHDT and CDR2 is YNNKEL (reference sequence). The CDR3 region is CASSITLGTGRTNEQFF. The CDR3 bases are TGTGCCAGCAGCATTACCCTCGGGACAGGGAGAACCAATGAGCAGTTCTTC.

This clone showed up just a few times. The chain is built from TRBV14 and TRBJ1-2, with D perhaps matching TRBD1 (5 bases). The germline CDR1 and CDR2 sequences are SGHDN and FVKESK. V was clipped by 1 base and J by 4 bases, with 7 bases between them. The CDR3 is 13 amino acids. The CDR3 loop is CASSQGGGYGYTF. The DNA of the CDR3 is TGTGCCAGCAGCCAAGGGGGCGGCTATGGCTACACCTTC.

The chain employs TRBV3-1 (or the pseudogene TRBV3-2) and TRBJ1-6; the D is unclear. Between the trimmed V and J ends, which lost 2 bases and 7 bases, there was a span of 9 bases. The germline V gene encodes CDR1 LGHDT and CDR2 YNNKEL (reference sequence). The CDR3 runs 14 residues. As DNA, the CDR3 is TGTGCCAGCAGCCAAACGCGGGAAAATTCACCCCTCCACTTT. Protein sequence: CASSQTRENSPLHF.

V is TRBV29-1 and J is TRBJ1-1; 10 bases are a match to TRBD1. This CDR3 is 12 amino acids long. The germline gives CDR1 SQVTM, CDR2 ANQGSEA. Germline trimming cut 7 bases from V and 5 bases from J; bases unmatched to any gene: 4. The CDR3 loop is CSAGTGETEAFF. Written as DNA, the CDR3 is TGCAGCGCCGGGACAGGGGAGACTGAAGCTTTCTTT.

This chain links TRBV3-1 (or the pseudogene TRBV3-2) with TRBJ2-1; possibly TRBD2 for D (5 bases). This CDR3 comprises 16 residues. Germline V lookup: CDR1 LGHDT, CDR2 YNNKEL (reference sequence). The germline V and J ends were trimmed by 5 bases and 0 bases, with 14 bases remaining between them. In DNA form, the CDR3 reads TGTGCCAGCAGCTCGCAAGCGGCTAGCTCCTACAATGAGCAGTTCTTC. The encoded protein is CASSSQAASSYNEQFF.

CDR3 nucleotides: TGCGCCAGCAGCCTCTGGACAGGGGAGGGAGAGACCCAGTACTTC. It specifies CASSLWTGEGETQYF. The chain links TRBV5-1 to TRBJ2-5, with 9 bases matching TRBD1. The CDR3 contains 15 residues. Germline assignment: CDR1 SGHRS and CDR2 YFSETQ. Trimming at V came to 4 bases and at J to 4 bases, leaving 8 bases not matched to a gene. The variable domain in full, with the rest retrieved from reference TRBV5-1 and TRBJ2-5, is KAGVTQTPRYLIKTRGQQVTLSCSPISGHRSVSWYQQTPGQGLQFLFEYFSETQRNKGNFPGRFSGRQFSNSRSEMNVSTLELGDSALYLCASSLWTGEGETQYFGPGTRLLVL.

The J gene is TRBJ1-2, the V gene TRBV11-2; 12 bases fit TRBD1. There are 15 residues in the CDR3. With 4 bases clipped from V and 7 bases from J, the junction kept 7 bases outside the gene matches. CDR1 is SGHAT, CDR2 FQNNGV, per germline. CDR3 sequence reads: CASSSTGTGGVGYTF. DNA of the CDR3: TGTGCCAGCAGCTCCACCGGGACAGGGGGCGTTGGCTACACCTTC.

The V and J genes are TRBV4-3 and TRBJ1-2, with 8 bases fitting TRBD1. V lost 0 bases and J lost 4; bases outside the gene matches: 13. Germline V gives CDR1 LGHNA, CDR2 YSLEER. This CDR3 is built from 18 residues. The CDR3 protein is CASSQDRWTGTFSYGYTF. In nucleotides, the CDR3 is TGCGCCAGCAGCCAAGATCGTTGGACAGGGACTTTTAGCTATGGCTACACCTTC.

This CDR3 reads CASSLYVQGPDTQYF. The CDR3 nucleotides are TGTGCCAGCAGCTTATACGTCCAGGGCCCAGATACGCAGTATTTT. The J gene is TRBJ2-3, the V gene TRBV7-2, with D possibly matching TRBD1 (5 bases). This CDR3 is 15 amino acids long. The V end lost 2 bases, the J end lost 4 bases, and 13 bases lay between the germline ends. Germline values: CDR1 SGHTA, CDR2 FQGNSA.

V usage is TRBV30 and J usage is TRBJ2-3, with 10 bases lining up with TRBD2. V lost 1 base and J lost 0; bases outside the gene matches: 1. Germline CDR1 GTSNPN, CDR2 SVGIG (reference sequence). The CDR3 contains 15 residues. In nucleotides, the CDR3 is TGTGCCTGGAGTGGTAGCGGGGGGAGCACAGATACGCAGTATTTT. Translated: CAWSGSGGSTDTQYF. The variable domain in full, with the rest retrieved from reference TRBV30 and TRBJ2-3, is SQTIHQWPATLVQPVGSPLSLECTVEGTSNPNLYWYRQAAGRGLQLLFYSVGIGQISSEVPQNLSASRPQDRQFILSSKKLLLSDSGFYLCAWSGSGGSTDTQYFGPGTRLTVL.

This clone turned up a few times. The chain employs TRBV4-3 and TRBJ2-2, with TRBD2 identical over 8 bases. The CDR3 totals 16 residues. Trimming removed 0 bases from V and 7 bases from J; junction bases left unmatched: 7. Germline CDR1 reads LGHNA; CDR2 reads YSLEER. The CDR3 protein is CASSQDGGGRGGELFF. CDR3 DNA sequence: TGCGCCAGCAGCCAAGACGGCGGGGGGCGGGGCGGGGAGCTGTTTTTT.

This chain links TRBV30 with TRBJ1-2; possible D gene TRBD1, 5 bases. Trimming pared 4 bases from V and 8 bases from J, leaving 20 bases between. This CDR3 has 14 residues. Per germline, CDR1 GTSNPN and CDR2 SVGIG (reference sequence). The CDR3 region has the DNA TGTGCCTGGACCGCAGATTCGACCTGGGGCGGCTACACCTTC. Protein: CAWTADSTWGGYTF.

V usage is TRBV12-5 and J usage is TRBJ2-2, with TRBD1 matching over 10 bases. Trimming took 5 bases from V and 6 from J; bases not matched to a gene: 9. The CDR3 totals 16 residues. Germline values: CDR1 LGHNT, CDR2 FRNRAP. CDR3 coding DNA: TGTGCTAGTGGTATCCCCGGGACAGGGGTTGCCGGGGAGCTGTTTTTT. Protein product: CASGIPGTGVAGELFF. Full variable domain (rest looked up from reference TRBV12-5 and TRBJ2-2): DARVTQTPRHKVTEMGQEVTMRCQPILGHNTVFWYRQTMMQGLELLAYFRNRAPLDDSGMPKDRFSAEMPDATLATLKIQPSEPRDSAVYFCASGIPGTGVAGELFFGEGSRLTVL.

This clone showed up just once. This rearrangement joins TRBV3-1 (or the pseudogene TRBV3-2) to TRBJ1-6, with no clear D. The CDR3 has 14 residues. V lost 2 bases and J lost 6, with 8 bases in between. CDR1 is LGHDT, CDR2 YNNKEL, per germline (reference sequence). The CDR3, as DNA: TGTGCCAGCAGCCAACGGGAGACTAATTCACCCCTCCACTTT. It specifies CASSQRETNSPLHF.

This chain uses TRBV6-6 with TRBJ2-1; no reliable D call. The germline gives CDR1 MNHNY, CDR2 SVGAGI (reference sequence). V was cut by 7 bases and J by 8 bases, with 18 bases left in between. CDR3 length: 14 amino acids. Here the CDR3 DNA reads TGTGCCAGCACCGTCACTGGGCCATGGGATGAGCAGTTCTTC. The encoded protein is CASTVTGPWDEQFF.

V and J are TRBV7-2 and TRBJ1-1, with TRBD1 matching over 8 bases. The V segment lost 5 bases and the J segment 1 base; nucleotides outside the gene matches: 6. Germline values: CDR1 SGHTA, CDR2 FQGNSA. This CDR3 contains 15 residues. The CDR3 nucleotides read TGTGCCAGCAGCCCCAGGGGGCTGGGGAACACTGAAGCTTTCTTT. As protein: CASSPRGLGNTEAFF.

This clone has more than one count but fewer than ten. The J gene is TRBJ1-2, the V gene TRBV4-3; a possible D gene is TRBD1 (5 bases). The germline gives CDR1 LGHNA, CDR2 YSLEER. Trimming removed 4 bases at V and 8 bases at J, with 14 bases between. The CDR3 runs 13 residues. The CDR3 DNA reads TGCGCCAGCAGCCCGGGACTGGGCGACGGCTACACCTTC. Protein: CASSPGLGDGYTF.